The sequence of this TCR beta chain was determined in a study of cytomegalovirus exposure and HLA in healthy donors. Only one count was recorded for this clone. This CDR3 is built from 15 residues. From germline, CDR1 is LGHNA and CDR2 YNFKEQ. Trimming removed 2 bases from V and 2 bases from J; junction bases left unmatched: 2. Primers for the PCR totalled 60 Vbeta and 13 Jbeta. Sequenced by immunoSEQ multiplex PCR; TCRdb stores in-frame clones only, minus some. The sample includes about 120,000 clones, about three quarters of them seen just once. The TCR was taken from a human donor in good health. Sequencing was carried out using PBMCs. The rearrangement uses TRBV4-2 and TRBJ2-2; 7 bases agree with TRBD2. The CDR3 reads CASSQPSGNTGELFF. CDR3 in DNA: TGTGCCAGCAGCCAACCTAGCGGAAACACCGGGGAGCTGTTTTTT.